The 10 T cell receptor beta chains below all came from one sample that was sequenced in a study of CD8 T cells in ankylosing spondylitis. TCRdb used MiXCR to reprocess the 5' RACE reads, holding one entry per CDR3 protein. The sample has almost 250,000 distinct CDR3 sequences; roughly 32% are singletons. The sequenced sample consisted of blood, either unsorted or a sorted T cell fraction (not recorded which). Source of these receptors: a male donor with ankylosing spondylitis or in good health (not recorded which).

The chain employs TRBV29-1 and TRBJ1-1; a possible D gene is TRBD1 (6 bases). CDR3 length: 15 amino acids. The germline V and J ends were trimmed by 4 bases and 0 bases, with 15 bases remaining between them. CDR1 SQVTM and CDR2 ANQGSEA come from the germline V gene. This chain's CDR3 is CSVGSQGYMNTEAFF. DNA for the CDR3: TGCAGCGTTGGAAGTCAGGGGTACATGAACACTGAAGCTTTCTTT. Based on the CDR3 plus reference TRBV29-1 and TRBJ1-1, the full variable domain is SAVISQKPSRDICQRGTSLTIQCQVDSQVTMMFWYRQQPGQSLTLIATANQGSEATYESGFVIDKFPISRPNLTFSTLTVSNMSPEDSSIYLCSVGSQGYMNTEAFFGQGTRLTVV.

V and J are TRBV29-1 and TRBJ2-1, with 7 bases aligning to TRBD1. Per the germline V gene, CDR1 is SQVTM and CDR2 is ANQGSEA. The V gene end was trimmed by 4 bases and the J gene end by 4 bases; junction bases not matched to a gene: 7. This CDR3 spans 14 amino acids. The CDR3 spells CSVVRGGGYNEQFF. CDR3 DNA sequence: TGCAGCGTTGTAAGAGGGGGCGGATACAATGAGCAGTTCTTC.

The chain uses TRBV20-1 and TRBJ2-5, with a possible D match to TRBD1 (5 bases). CDR1 DFQATT and CDR2 SNEGSKA come from the germline V gene (reference sequence). This CDR3 spans 16 amino acids. Between the trimmed V and J ends, which lost 2 bases and 2 bases, there was a span of 18 bases. The CDR3 DNA reads as TGCAGTGCTAGAAGGGGCCCGAACTTACTTCAAGAGACCCAGTACTTC. As protein: CSARRGPNLLQETQYF.

This chain connects TRBV20-1 to TRBJ2-2; the match to TRBD2 covers 7 bases. Germline V gene sequence: CDR1 DFQATT, CDR2 SNEGSKA (reference sequence). The V gene end was trimmed by 6 bases and the J gene end by 3 bases; junction bases not matched to a gene: 7. CDR3 length equals 14 residues. The DNA of the CDR3 is TGCAGTGCATGGGACTACGGGGACACCGGGGAGCTGTTTTTT. It yields the protein CSAWDYGDTGELFF.

A few counts support this clonotype. This sequence joins TRBV9 and TRBJ2-7, with 7 bases that match TRBD2. After removal of 4 bases from V and 7 bases from J, the junction contained 11 bases not matched to a gene. The CDR3 runs 14 residues. The germline gives CDR1 SGDLS, CDR2 YYNGEE. The DNA for the CDR3 is TGTGCCAGCAGCTCCGGACTAGAGTCGGGTGAGCAGTACTTC. Translating gives CASSSGLESGEQYF.

The rearrangement uses TRBV28 and TRBJ1-2, with 7 bases aligning to TRBD1. V trimming: 3 bases; J trimming: 8 bases; junction bases outside the gene matches: 12. The CDR3 has 15 residues. Germline V gene lookup returns CDR1 MDHEN and CDR2 SYDVKM. Written as DNA, the CDR3 is TGTGCCAGCAGTTTGGCAACCCCAGGGGGTGGAGGCTACACCTTC. Its translation is CASSLATPGGGGYTF.

This clonotype turned up a few times. The chain combines TRBV15 with TRBJ2-7, with D tentatively TRBD1 (5 bases). The CDR3 sequence is 14 residues long. Germline CDR1 reads LNHNV; CDR2 reads YYDKDF (reference sequence). The germline V and J ends were trimmed by 4 bases and 7 bases, with 17 bases remaining between them. The CDR3, as DNA: TGTGCCACCAGCACTGGATTAGGGGTCCGGGAGCAGTACTTC. Protein sequence: CATSTGLGVREQYF.

This chain joins TRBV29-1 and TRBJ2-3, with D hard to call. CDR1 SQVTM and CDR2 ANQGSEA come from the germline V gene. The CDR3 is 12 amino acids. The V end was cut by 4 bases, the J end by 4 bases, with 9 bases between. The CDR3 protein is CSVGTRSDTQYF. CDR3 nucleotide sequence: TGCAGCGTTGGGACGAGGTCAGATACGCAGTATTTT.

V and J are TRBV12-3 or TRBV12-4 and TRBJ2-3; 9 bases agree with TRBD1. Trimming at V came to 6 bases and at J to 6 bases, leaving 10 bases not matched to a gene. The CDR3 has 15 amino acids. The CDR3 DNA is TGTGCCAGCAGCCCGGGACAGGGTAGATTGGATACGCAGTATTTT. It is translated as CASSPGQGRLDTQYF.

This clonotype was seen many times. V gene TRBV10-3 combines with J gene TRBJ2-1; no definite D call. This CDR3 is 12 amino acids long. The V end was cut by 0 bases, the J end by 12 bases, with 9 bases between. The V gene's germline CDR1 is ENHRY and CDR2 SYGVKD. Here the CDR3 reads CAISESGPAQFF. The DNA of the CDR3 is TGTGCCATCAGTGAGTCTGGTCCTGCGCAGTTCTTC.